This T cell receptor beta chain came from a study of a mutant IDH1 vaccine in newly diagnosed glioma (dated by TCRdb to the early 2020s). Background on the whole study: Patients received eight vaccinations in weeks 1, 3, 5, 7, 11, 15, 19 and 23, corresponding to visits V03 through V10. Of the 30 or so patients who were treated, approximately 60% were male and roughly 40% were female, and the mean age was around 40 years. Prior to enrollment, standard therapy consisting of radiotherapy alone, temozolomide alone, or radiochemotherapy with temozolomide had been administered to patients, with the combination being received by most patients. Six visits were used for peripheral blood collection: V03 (baseline), V05, V07, V10, V12 and V13. For exploratory analyses, longitudinal TCRB deep sequencing was carried out in about 25 treated patients wherever samples were available. In the chemotherapy-containing groups, vaccination started alongside temozolomide cycles, whereas in patients who had radiotherapy alone it started 4-6 weeks after radiotherapy.

Library prep was done by the immunoSEQ multiplex PCR assay. The hsTCRB Kit was used according to the manufacturer's protocol to amplify rearranged TCR beta chain sequences. An Illumina MiSeq was used to sequence the TCRB libraries. The study's processing was this. The proprietary platform of the kit vendor was used for demultiplexing, trimming and gene mapping. Drawn from immuneACCESS, this table holds only the in-frame rearrangements with V and J called that TCRdb kept. Clones are partly lost; checked studies trace under half to an unresolved V gene and leave the rest unexplained. V and J calls and clone size are as listed in that table; D and trimming were resolved from the DNA. Recorded for this sample are tens of thousands of clones; under 90% of them occurred a single time. Approximately 6.2% of the sample is taken by the ten largest. The table lists this clone with a few counts. Its target antigen remains unknown. Per-base qualities were not stored, and no clone one base away is much larger.

The paper as a whole reports these results and caveats: PBMC samples for TCRB deep sequencing were selected based on availability. Pseudoprogression seemed to be unrelated to changes in the top peripheral T cell clonotypes found by TCRB sequencing. Vaccine-induced immune responses across multiple MHC alleles were detected in 90% to 95% of patients. The authors stated that sample limitations prevented analyses of patient blood samples from being reproduced.

The time point label for this specimen denotes: week 23, last vaccination. Each vaccine dose was 300 ug of a 20-mer mutant IDH1 peptide in Montanide, given subcutaneously with topical imiquimod. Donors had newly diagnosed WHO grade 3 or 4 IDH1-mutant astrocytomas with loss of nuclear ATRX. The samples were drawn from NOA16, a multicentre, single-arm, open-label phase I trial in Germany that tested a mutant IDH1 peptide vaccine in humans for the first time. The DNeasy Blood and Tissue Kit was used to extract genomic DNA from EDTA blood for TCRB sequencing. The CDR3 numbers 19 residues from cysteine through phenylalanine. Of the read, only the CDR3 DNA is kept; its 57 bases are in frame from base 1. V has 2 bases trimmed and J has 2 bases trimmed; junction bases matching no gene number 14. CDR1 ENHRY and CDR2 SYGVKD are derived from the germline V gene.

This TCR was sampled from a man aged 40-50 years with glioma. Here the chain combines TRBV10-3 and TRBJ2-3; 9 middle bases align to TRBD2. The sample here was PBMCs, taken from a glioma patient whose treatment included an IDH1 peptide vaccine. The CDR3 region: CAISEDKRGVEWTTDTQYF. In nucleotides, the sequence is TGTGCCATCAGTGAGGATAAGCGGGGGGTGGAATGGACCACAGATACGCAGTATTTT.